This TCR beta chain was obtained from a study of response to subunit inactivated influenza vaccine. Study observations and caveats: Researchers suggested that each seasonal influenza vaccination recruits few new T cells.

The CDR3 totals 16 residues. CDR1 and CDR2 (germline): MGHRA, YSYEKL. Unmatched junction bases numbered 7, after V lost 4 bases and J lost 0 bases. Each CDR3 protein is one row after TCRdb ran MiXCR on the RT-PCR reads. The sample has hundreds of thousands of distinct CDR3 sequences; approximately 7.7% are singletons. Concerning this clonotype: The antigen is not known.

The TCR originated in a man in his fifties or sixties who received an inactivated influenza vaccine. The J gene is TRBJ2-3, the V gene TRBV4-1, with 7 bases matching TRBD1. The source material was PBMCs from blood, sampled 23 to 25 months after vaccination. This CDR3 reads CASSLQGQLSTDTQYF. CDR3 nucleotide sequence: TGCGCCAGCAGCCTACAGGGGCAGCTTAGCACAGATACGCAGTATTTT.